The entry below describes one T cell receptor (beta chain). TCRdb's copy holds only in-frame clones and misses some; the assay was immunoSEQ multiplex PCR. This sample yields 25,000 to 40,000 clones, of which roughly nine tenths are seen a single time; about 4% belongs to the top ten. The data originate from a study of technical replicates of blood from several donors. Germline V CDR1 and CDR2: LNHDA, SQIVND (reference sequence). The CDR3 is 16 amino acids. V gave up 7 bases and J gave up 2 bases; unmatched junction bases: 8. The sequence was collected from a human donor in good health. Some clones in this sample may be carry-over from other donors' samples. Sample: PBMCs. V usage is TRBV19 and J usage is TRBJ2-2; 9 bases align to TRBD2. CDR3 in amino acids: CASIGRGLANTGELFF. CDR3 DNA: TGTGCCAGTATCGGGAGGGGACTAGCTAACACCGGGGAGCTGTTTTTT.